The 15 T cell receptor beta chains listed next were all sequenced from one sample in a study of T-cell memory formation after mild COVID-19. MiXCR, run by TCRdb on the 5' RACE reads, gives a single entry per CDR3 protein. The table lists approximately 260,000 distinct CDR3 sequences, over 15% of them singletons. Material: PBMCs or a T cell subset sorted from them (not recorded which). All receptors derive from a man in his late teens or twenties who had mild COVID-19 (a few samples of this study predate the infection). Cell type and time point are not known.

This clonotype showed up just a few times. CDR3 DNA sequence: TGTGCCAGCAGCTTAGAAAGGACGATAGCGGGACTTGGCACAGATACGCAGTATTTT. Encoded protein: CASSLERTIAGLGTDTQYF. The chain joins TRBV7-9 to TRBJ2-3; 8 bases map to TRBD2. The CDR3 is 19 residues long. Germline CDR1 is SEHNR and CDR2 is FQNEAQ (reference sequence). V shed 1 base, J shed 1 base, and the junction held 13 bases outside the gene matches.

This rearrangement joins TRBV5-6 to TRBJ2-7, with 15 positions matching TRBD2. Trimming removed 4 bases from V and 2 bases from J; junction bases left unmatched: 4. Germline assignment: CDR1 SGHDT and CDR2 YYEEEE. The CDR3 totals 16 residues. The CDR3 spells CASSPGLAGGTYEQYV. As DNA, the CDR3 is TGTGCCAGCAGCCCGGGACTAGCGGGGGGAACCTACGAGCAGTACGTC.

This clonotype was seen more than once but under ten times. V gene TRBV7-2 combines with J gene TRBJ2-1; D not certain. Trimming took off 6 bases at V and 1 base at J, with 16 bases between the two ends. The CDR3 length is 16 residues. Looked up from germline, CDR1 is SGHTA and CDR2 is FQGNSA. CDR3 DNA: TGTGCCAGCAGTTCCCGGCCCGCCAGGTCCTACAATGAGCAGTTCTTC. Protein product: CASSSRPARSYNEQFF.

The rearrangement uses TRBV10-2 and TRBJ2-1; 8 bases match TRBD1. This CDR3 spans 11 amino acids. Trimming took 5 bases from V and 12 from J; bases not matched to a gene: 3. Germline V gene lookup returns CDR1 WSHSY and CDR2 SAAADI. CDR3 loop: CASSSGTGQFF. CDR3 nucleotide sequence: TGCGCCAGCAGTTCGGGGACAGGGCAGTTCTTC.

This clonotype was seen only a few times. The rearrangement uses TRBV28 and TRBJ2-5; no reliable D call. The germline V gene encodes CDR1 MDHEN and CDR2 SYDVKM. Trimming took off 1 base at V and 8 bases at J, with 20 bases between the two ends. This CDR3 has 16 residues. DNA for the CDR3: TGTGCCAGCAGTTTATCGACTCGCATGGGTTCGGATACCCAGTACTTC. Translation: CASSLSTRMGSDTQYF.

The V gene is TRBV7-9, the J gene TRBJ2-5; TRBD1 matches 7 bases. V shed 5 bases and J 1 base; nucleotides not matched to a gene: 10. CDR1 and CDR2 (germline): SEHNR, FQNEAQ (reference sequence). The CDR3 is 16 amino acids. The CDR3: CASSDGDRVLQETQYF. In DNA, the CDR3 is TGTGCCAGCAGCGACGGAGACAGGGTACTCCAAGAGACCCAGTACTTC.

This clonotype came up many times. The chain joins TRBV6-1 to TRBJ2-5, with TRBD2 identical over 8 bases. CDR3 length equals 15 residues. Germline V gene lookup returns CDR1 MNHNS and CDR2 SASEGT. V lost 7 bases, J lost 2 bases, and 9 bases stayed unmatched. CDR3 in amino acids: CASTYLSGEQETQYF. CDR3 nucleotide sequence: TGTGCCAGCACCTACCTTAGCGGGGAACAAGAGACCCAGTACTTC.

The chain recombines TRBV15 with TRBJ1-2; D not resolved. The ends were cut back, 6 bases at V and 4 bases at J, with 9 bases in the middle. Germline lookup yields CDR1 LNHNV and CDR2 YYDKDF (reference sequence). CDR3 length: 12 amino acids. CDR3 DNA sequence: TGTGCCACCAGGGGAGATAGCTATGGCTACACCTTC. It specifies CATRGDSYGYTF.

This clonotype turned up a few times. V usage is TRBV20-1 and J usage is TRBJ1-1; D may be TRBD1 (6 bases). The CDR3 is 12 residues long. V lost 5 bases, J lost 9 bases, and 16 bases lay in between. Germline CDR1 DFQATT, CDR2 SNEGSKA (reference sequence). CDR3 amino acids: CSAGGRGTKAFF. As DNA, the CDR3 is TGCAGTGCTGGGGGGCGAGGGACTAAAGCTTTCTTT.

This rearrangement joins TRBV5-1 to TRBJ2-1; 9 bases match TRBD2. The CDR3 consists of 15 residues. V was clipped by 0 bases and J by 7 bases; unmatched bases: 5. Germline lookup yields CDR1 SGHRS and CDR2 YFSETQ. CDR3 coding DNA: TGCGCCAGCAGCTTGGTCCGGACTAGCGAGAATGAGCAGTTCTTC. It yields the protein CASSLVRTSENEQFF. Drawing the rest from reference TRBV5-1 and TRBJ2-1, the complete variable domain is KAGVTQTPRYLIKTRGQQVTLSCSPISGHRSVSWYQQTPGQGLQFLFEYFSETQRNKGNFPGRFSGRQFSNSRSEMNVSTLELGDSALYLCASSLVRTSENEQFFGPGTRLTVL.

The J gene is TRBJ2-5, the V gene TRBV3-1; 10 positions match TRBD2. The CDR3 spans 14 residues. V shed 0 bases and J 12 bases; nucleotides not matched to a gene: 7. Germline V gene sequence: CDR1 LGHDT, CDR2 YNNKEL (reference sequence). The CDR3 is CASSQDASGGQEYF. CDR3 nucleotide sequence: TGTGCCAGCAGCCAAGATGCTAGCGGGGGTCAAGAGTACTTC.

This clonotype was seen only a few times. CDR3 sequence reads: CASSPAGDLPKNIQYF. The CDR3 coding sequence is TGTGCCAGCAGCCCTGCGGGGGATCTACCCAAAAACATTCAGTACTTC. This chain uses TRBV27 with TRBJ2-4; 7 bases are a match to TRBD2. The CDR3 has 16 amino acids. Germline CDR1 MNHEY, CDR2 SMNVEV (reference sequence). V was clipped by 6 bases and J by 2 bases; unmatched bases: 10.

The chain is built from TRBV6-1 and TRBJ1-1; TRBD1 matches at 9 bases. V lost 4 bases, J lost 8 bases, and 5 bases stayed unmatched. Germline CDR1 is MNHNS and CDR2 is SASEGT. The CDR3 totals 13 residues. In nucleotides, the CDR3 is TGTGCCAGCAGTGCCCGGACAGGGGAGGAAGCTTTCTTT. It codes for CASSARTGEEAFF.

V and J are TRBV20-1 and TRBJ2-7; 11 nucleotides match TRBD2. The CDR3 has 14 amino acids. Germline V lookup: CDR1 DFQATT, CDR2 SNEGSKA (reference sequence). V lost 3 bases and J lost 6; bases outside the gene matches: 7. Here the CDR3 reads CSASNSGGASEQYF. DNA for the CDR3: TGCAGTGCTAGTAATAGCGGGGGGGCCAGCGAGCAGTACTTC.

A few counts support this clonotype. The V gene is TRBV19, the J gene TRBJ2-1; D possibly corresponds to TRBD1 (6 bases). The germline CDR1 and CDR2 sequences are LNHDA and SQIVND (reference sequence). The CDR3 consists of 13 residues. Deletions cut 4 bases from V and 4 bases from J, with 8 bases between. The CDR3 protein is CASSTTGYNEQFF. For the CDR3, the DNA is TGTGCCAGTAGTACCACAGGGTACAATGAGCAGTTCTTC.